The 16 T cell receptor beta chains listed next were all sequenced from one sample in a study of a mutant IDH1 vaccine in newly diagnosed glioma. Sequencing used immunoSEQ multiplex PCR; TCRdb keeps in-frame clones, though not all of them. Of about 32,000 clones in the sample, more than 75% were seen once. As to time point: week 35, safety follow-up. Alongside topical imiquimod, each dose of vaccine comprised 300 ug of mutant IDH1 20-mer peptide. The antigens these receptors bind are not known. The material sequenced was PBMCs, taken from a glioma patient whose treatment included an IDH1 peptide vaccine. These receptors all stem from a man aged 30 to 39 with glioma.

This clone was seen a single time. The V and J genes are TRBV5-1 and TRBJ2-1; D remains unclear. This CDR3 comprises 15 residues. V was shortened by 5 bases and J by 4 bases, with 16 bases between the two germline ends. Germline V gene lookup returns CDR1 SGHRS and CDR2 YFSETQ. CDR3 in DNA: TGCGCCAGCAGTGGTACTCTGTCGTTGTACAATGAGCAGTTCTTC. This sequence encodes CASSGTLSLYNEQFF. Full variable domain (outside the CDR3, taken from reference TRBV5-1 and TRBJ2-1): KAGVTQTPRYLIKTRGQQVTLSCSPISGHRSVSWYQQTPGQGLQFLFEYFSETQRNKGNFPGRFSGRQFSNSRSEMNVSTLELGDSALYLCASSGTLSLYNEQFFGPGTRLTVL.

The chain links TRBV27 to TRBJ1-2; the D gene is possibly TRBD1 (6 bases). This CDR3 spans 12 amino acids. The germline V gene encodes CDR1 MNHEY and CDR2 SMNVEV (reference sequence). V shed 10 bases and J shed 4 bases, with 13 bases lying between them. The CDR3: CATWGAAYGYTF. CDR3 in DNA: TGTGCCACCTGGGGGGCGGCCTATGGCTACACCTTC.

The chain joins TRBV27 to TRBJ1-3; D gene uncertain. This CDR3 spans 13 amino acids. Germline CDR1 reads MNHEY; CDR2 reads SMNVEV (reference sequence). Trimming cost V 5 bases and J 0 bases, with 5 bases left between them. The CDR3 region is CASSPSSGNTIYF. Written as DNA, the CDR3 is TGTGCCAGCAGTCCCTCCTCTGGAAACACCATATATTTT.

The V and J genes are TRBV29-1 and TRBJ2-7; D may be TRBD2 (6 bases). With 6 bases removed from V and 4 bases from J, the gap between germline ends came to 25 bases. CDR3 length equals 16 residues. Per the germline V gene, CDR1 is SQVTM and CDR2 is ANQGSEA. For the CDR3, the DNA is TGCAGCGTAAAAGGGGCGAAATCGGGACTCATTTACGAGCAGTACTTC. This encodes CSVKGAKSGLIYEQYF.

CDR3 loop: CASSMGTGGGGQPQHF. In nucleotides, the CDR3 is TGTGCCAGTAGTATGGGAACAGGGGGCGGTGGGCAGCCCCAGCATTTT. The J gene is TRBJ1-5, the V gene TRBV19; 9 bases are shared with TRBD1. This CDR3 comprises 16 residues. The germline V gene has CDR1 LNHDA and CDR2 SQIVND (reference sequence). The V gene end was trimmed by 3 bases and the J gene end by 7 bases; junction bases not matched to a gene: 10.

This clone was counted a few times. The V and J genes are TRBV10-3 and TRBJ1-5; D is unclear. V was pared by 11 bases and J by 1 base, with 15 bases between. The CDR3 totals 14 residues. Germline V gives CDR1 ENHRY, CDR2 SYGVKD. The CDR3 loop reads CAAGDTSSNQPQHF. CDR3 nucleotides: TGTGCCGCCGGAGACACTTCGAGCAATCAGCCCCAGCATTTT.

V usage is TRBV18 and J usage is TRBJ2-3; D is undetermined. The CDR3 is 12 residues long. The V end was cut by 4 bases, the J end by 0 bases, with 2 bases between. Germline loops: CDR1 KGHSH, CDR2 LQKENI. The CDR3 sequence: CASSLSTDTQYF. The DNA of the CDR3 is TGTGCCAGCTCACTTAGCACAGATACGCAGTATTTT.

The V call is TRBV4-1, the J call TRBJ1-3, with TRBD1 matching 8 bases. The CDR3 length is 18 residues. The V and J ends lost 3 bases and 1 base, in that order; junction bases with no gene match: 11. Germline V gene data show CDR1 as MGHRA and CDR2 as YSYEKL. DNA for the CDR3: TGCGCCAGCAGCCACCGGGCGAGACAGGGGAATTCTGGAAACACCATATATTTT. Its protein is CASSHRARQGNSGNTIYF.

This clone has more than one count but fewer than ten. The V gene is TRBV27, the J gene TRBJ2-1; 8 bases map to TRBD2. This CDR3 is 16 amino acids long. J lost 0 bases, V lost 7 bases, and 8 bases had no gene match. Germline CDR1 is MNHEY and CDR2 is SMNVEV (reference sequence). The CDR3 bases are TGTGCCAGCATTCCAACCGGGACTAGCTCCTACAATGAGCAGTTCTTC. The encoded protein is CASIPTGTSSYNEQFF.

The V and J genes are TRBV5-4 and TRBJ2-3, with D tentatively TRBD2 (6 bases). The CDR3 length is 16 residues. Germline V gives CDR1 SGHNT, CDR2 YYREEE (reference sequence). Trimming cost V 2 bases and J 4 bases, with 17 bases left between them. This chain's CDR3 is CASSFGPRRDSDTQYF. CDR3 DNA: TGTGCCAGCAGCTTCGGCCCTCGAAGGGACTCAGATACGCAGTATTTT. Full variable domain (remainder filled in from reference TRBV5-4 and TRBJ2-3): ETGVTQSPTHLIKTRGQQVTLRCSSQSGHNTVSWYQQALGQGPQFIFQYYREEENGRGNFPPRFSGLQFPNYSSELNVNALELDDSALYLCASSFGPRRDSDTQYFGPGTRLTVL.

This clone has a single count. The gene calls are TRBV2 and TRBJ1-1, with D possibly TRBD1 on 5 matching bases. V was trimmed by 2 bases and J by 11 bases, leaving 18 bases between them. This CDR3 is 14 amino acids long. Germline V gene data show CDR1 as SNHLY and CDR2 as FYNNEI. The DNA for the CDR3 is TGTGCCAGCAGTGAAACATGGACGGAGGGGAGGGCTTTCTTT. It yields the protein CASSETWTEGRAFF.

The chain has TRBV19 and TRBJ1-3, with unresolved D. This CDR3 is 14 amino acids long. The germline V and J ends were trimmed by 5 bases and 0 bases, with 8 bases remaining between them. The germline V gene encodes CDR1 LNHDA and CDR2 SQIVND (reference sequence). CDR3 DNA sequence: TGTGCCAGTAGTCACGGCGACTCTGGAAACACCATATATTTT. This encodes CASSHGDSGNTIYF.

The rearrangement joins TRBV14 to TRBJ1-1; TRBD1 matches 7 bases. The CDR3 loop spans 14 amino acids. Germline CDR1 reads SGHDN; CDR2 reads FVKESK. Losses at the gene ends were 5 bases for V and 5 bases for J; bases not matched to a gene: 8. CDR3 loop: CASSSQGRWTEAFF. In DNA form, the CDR3 reads TGTGCCAGCAGCTCACAGGGGAGATGGACTGAAGCTTTCTTT.

The chain links TRBV6-5 to TRBJ2-2, with unresolved D. The CDR3 covers 16 residues. The germline V gene has CDR1 MNHEY and CDR2 SVGAGI. V gave up 3 bases and J gave up 0 bases, with 11 bases separating them. For the CDR3, the DNA is TGTGCCAGCAGTTATGCTGGGCGTCCGAACACCGGGGAGCTGTTTTTT. Protein sequence: CASSYAGRPNTGELFF.

The chain couples TRBV2 to TRBJ2-7; no reliable D call. The CDR3 loop spans 12 amino acids. Trimming left V 4 bases short and J 2 bases short, with 6 bases between. Germline CDR1 and CDR2: SNHLY and FYNNEI. The CDR3 loop reads CASSGGPYEQYF. In DNA, the CDR3 is TGTGCCAGCAGTGGGGGTCCCTACGAGCAGTACTTC.

V is TRBV6-6 and J is TRBJ2-7, with D perhaps TRBD2 (5 bases). CDR3 length: 13 residues. Trimming removed 0 bases from V and 5 bases from J, with 8 bases in between. CDR1 MNHNY and CDR2 SVGAGI come from the germline V gene (reference sequence). The CDR3 spells CASSYSPGNEQYF. The CDR3 nucleotides are TGTGCCAGCAGTTACTCGCCCGGGAACGAGCAGTACTTC.